This T cell receptor (beta chain) comes out of a study of T cell repertoires in cytomegalovirus infection. Whole-study context: CMV epitopes, recently identified HLA-C-restricted and well-studied HLA-B-restricted, were used. CMV infection together with matching HLA type was indicated by public TCR beta signatures.

The sample holds a few counts of this clonotype. Antigen specificity is unknown. CDR1 SEHNR and CDR2 FQNEAQ come from the germline V gene (reference sequence). The V segment lost 8 bases and the J segment 5 bases; nucleotides outside the gene matches: 8. This CDR3 has 14 residues. TCRdb itself ran the reads through MiXCR, one entry per CDR3 protein. Seen here are approximately 300,000 distinct CDR3 sequences, 25% to 30% observed once, and the top ten hold 20%. Study-wide findings and caveats: Using cumulative public TCR beta family frequency, the authors identified those who carried CMV together with the relevant HLA. Dominating the ex vivo response were TCR beta clonotypes that were CMV-specific and HLA-C-restricted.

The TCR sequence derives from a human donor in good health (CMV status not recorded). Some clones in this sample may be carry-over from other donors' samples. Specimen: cultured PBMCs, collected from culture after CMV antigen stimulation. The chain uses TRBV7-9 and TRBJ1-4; 7 positions agree with TRBD1. The CDR3 protein is CASGRDSRNEKLFF. CDR3 DNA: TGTGCCAGCGGCAGGGACAGTAGAAATGAAAAACTGTTTTTT.